The 10 T cell receptor beta chains below all came from one sample that was sequenced in a study of T-cell reconstitution after alpha-beta-depleted transplantation in children. Library preparation (for TCRbeta) was performed with unique molecular identifiers. MiXCR was run by TCRdb on the PCR reads, yielding one entry per CDR3 protein. The table lists roughly 500,000 distinct CDR3 sequences, over 9.5% of them singletons. The material sequenced was PBMCs, taken before TCRalphabeta/CD19-depleted stem cell transplant. The receptors were gathered from a child between 2 and 9 years old with inherited bone marrow failure, due to receive a stem cell transplant.

This clonotype was seen ten or more times. The gene calls are TRBV20-1 and TRBJ2-1, with D tentatively TRBD2 (5 bases). V was trimmed by 5 bases and J by 9 bases, leaving 14 bases between them. The CDR3 contains 12 residues. The germline V gene encodes CDR1 DFQATT and CDR2 SNEGSKA (reference sequence). CDR3 nucleotide sequence: TGCAGTGCTTATAGGCGGGCCGGTGAGCAGTTCTTC. It encodes CSAYRRAGEQFF.

This clonotype was found many times. The chain is built from TRBV7-2 and TRBJ2-1; possible D gene TRBD2, 5 bases. The CDR3 loop spans 14 amino acids. Germline values: CDR1 SGHTA, CDR2 FQGNSA. The V end was cut by 2 bases, the J end by 8 bases, with 13 bases between. The CDR3 reads CASSLITSFHEQFF. CDR3 sequence (DNA): TGTGCCAGCAGCTTAATTACTAGTTTCCATGAGCAGTTCTTC.

This clonotype has a count of ten or more. The V and J genes are TRBV3-1 and TRBJ2-7; 10 bases match TRBD2. Germline V gives CDR1 LGHDT, CDR2 YNNKEL (reference sequence). The CDR3 covers 20 residues. The V segment lost 0 bases and the J segment 0 bases; nucleotides outside the gene matches: 14. CDR3 loop: CASSQDRKREGLYTSYEQYF. The CDR3 DNA sequence: TGTGCCAGCAGCCAAGATAGGAAGCGGGAGGGCCTCTATACCTCCTACGAGCAGTACTTC.

This clonotype was detected only a few times. V is TRBV10-2 and J is TRBJ2-3, with 9 bases fitting TRBD2. The germline V gene encodes CDR1 WSHSY and CDR2 SAAADI. Unmatched junction bases numbered 10, after V lost 8 bases and J lost 4 bases. The CDR3 runs to 15 residues. CDR3: CASHSIAGEADTQYF. The CDR3 DNA sequence: TGCGCCAGCCATAGCATAGCGGGAGAGGCAGATACGCAGTATTTT.

This clonotype has a count of ten or more. The V gene is TRBV9, the J gene TRBJ2-2; tentatively, D is TRBD2 (5 bases). This CDR3 is built from 16 residues. V lost 0 bases to trimming and J lost 1 base, with 10 bases between them. Germline loops: CDR1 SGDLS, CDR2 YYNGEE. CDR3 nucleotide sequence: TGTGCCAGCAGCGTAGGAAGGGAGCGGAACACCGGGGAGCTGTTTTTT. Translation: CASSVGRERNTGELFF.

This clonotype was counted many times. The chain uses TRBV5-1 and TRBJ2-7; tentatively, D is TRBD1 (6 bases). Trimming pared 4 bases from V and 2 bases from J, leaving 7 bases between. The CDR3 covers 12 residues. The germline V gene has CDR1 SGHRS and CDR2 YFSETQ. The DNA of the CDR3 is TGCGCCAGCAGCGGGACAACCTACGAGCAGTACTTC. Translated, it gives CASSGTTYEQYF.

With respect to this clonotype: A clone one base away is much larger, so this may be a read error. This chain links TRBV27 with TRBJ2-2, with D tentatively TRBD1 (5 bases). V lost 5 bases to trimming and J lost 7 bases, with 11 bases between them. CDR3 length: 13 residues. Per the germline V gene, CDR1 is MNHEY and CDR2 is SMNVEV (reference sequence). CDR3: CASSQTESGELFF. The DNA of the CDR3 is TGTGCCAGCAGTCAGACAGAGAGCGGGGAGCTGTTTTTT.

This clonotype was counted ten times or more. This chain links TRBV5-5 with TRBJ2-5; TRBD1 might be the D (5 bases). Germline V CDR1 and CDR2: SGHKS, YYEKEE (reference sequence). The germline V and J ends were trimmed by 1 base and 5 bases, with 15 bases remaining between them. CDR3 length: 15 residues. The CDR3 reads CASSLSQGGDETQYF. CDR3 nucleotides: TGTGCCAGCAGCTTGAGCCAGGGTGGGGATGAGACCCAGTACTTC.

This clonotype was found many times. In nucleotides, the CDR3 is TGCAGTGCTAGACCTTCCCCCAGGGGGGGTGCCTACGAGCAGTACTTC. This codes for CSARPSPRGGAYEQYF. This chain uses TRBV20-1 with TRBJ2-7; D possibly matches TRBD1 or TRBD2 (7 bases each). V was pared by 2 bases and J by 2 bases, with 19 bases between. The CDR3 sequence is 16 residues long. CDR1 is DFQATT, CDR2 SNEGSKA, per germline (reference sequence).

This clonotype has a count of ten or more. The CDR3 loop is CASSLDLAGGGQFF. The CDR3 DNA reads as TGTGCCAGCAGCTTAGACCTAGCGGGAGGGGGACAGTTCTTC. The chain is built from TRBV7-2 and TRBJ2-1, with 12 positions matching TRBD2. The CDR3 length is 14 residues. The germline gives CDR1 SGHTA, CDR2 FQGNSA. V was pared by 1 base and J by 13 bases, with 5 bases of the junction left unmatched. Full variable domain (outside the CDR3, taken from reference TRBV7-2 and TRBJ2-1): GAGVSQSPSNKVTEKGKDVELRCDPISGHTALYWYRQSLGQGLEFLIYFQGNSAPDKSGLPSDRFSAERTGGSVSTLTIQRTQQEDSAVYLCASSLDLAGGGQFFGPGTRLTVL.